This T cell receptor (beta chain) originates from a study of glioma-infiltrating T cells after dendritic cell vaccination (dated by TCRdb to 2016 to 2017). Regarding the complete study: The cohort comprised approximately 15 glioblastoma patients from Phase I and II dendritic cell vaccination trials, 9 newly diagnosed and 6 with recurrent disease. To make the vaccine, monocyte-derived dendritic cells were cultured for less than nine days with IL-4 and GM-CSF and then pulsed overnight with autologous tumor lysate. Between about 2003 and 2012, patients were given autologous tumor lysate-pulsed dendritic cell vaccination. Each patient got three intradermal injections of the dendritic cell vaccine, spaced at biweekly intervals, in the arm below the axilla. TCR sequencing metrics, including TIL content and tumor-blood repertoire overlap, were correlated with survival after dendritic cell vaccination. In glioblastoma patients vaccinated with dendritic cells, deep sequencing of TCR beta CDR3 regions served to measure the amount of tumor-infiltrating lymphocytes and to compare repertoires between tumor and blood.

V ends up 5 bases short and J 4 bases short, with an unmatched junction base count of 6. The germline V gene (reference sequence) supplies CDR1 SGHNT and CDR2 YYREEE. Reading from cysteine to phenylalanine, the CDR3 counts 15 amino acids. Just CDR3 DNA is preserved here, 45 bases in frame from base 1. As for this clone: What antigen it recognizes has not been identified. Base qualities were left out, and no much larger clone turns up one base away.

Points the paper makes about the study in general: The cohort was small and heterogeneous, and full blood and tumor sets were available for few patients, with initial-recurrent tumor pairs available for even fewer patients. The response model built on TCR overlap across three groups was characterized as speculative, with prospective validation still needed. No direct relationship between TCR clonality and survival was found, suggesting that a diverse polyclonal response may matter. After dendritic cell vaccination, a higher estimated pretreatment TIL content predicted longer time to progression and longer overall survival.

The sample's time point label, decoded: after dendritic cell vaccination, including at tumor progression/relapse. Patients were selected for having adequate residual fresh-frozen tumor tissue and more than two years of available survival data. An isocitrate dehydrogenase mutation was not carried by any of the glioblastoma patients, although molecular status was otherwise variable. PBMC were collected before vaccination, two weeks after the third vaccination, and at tumor progression when it occurred. Genomic DNA was extracted with the Qiagen DNeasy Blood extraction Kit. The immunoSEQ assay amplified TCRB CDR3 regions from roughly 2 micrograms of genomic DNA, or from all available DNA when less than that amount was available. For multiplex PCR, 60 forward primers for TCR V beta segments and 13 reverse primers for J beta segments were used. To estimate reads per starting template, synthetic control templates were spiked into each sample at limiting dilution. Reads of 87 bp were generated by sequencing on the Illumina HiSeq System. The study's own analysis went as follows. To remove PCR and sequencing errors, closely related sequences were merged with a nearest neighbor algorithm. TCR overlap was measured as the percentage of unique tumor TCR beta sequences also present in the same patient's peripheral blood. TCRdb took over this immuneACCESS table, retaining in-frame rearrangements with V and J assigned. Such tables are incomplete; in checked studies, under half of the missing clones stem from an unresolved V gene, and the remainder is unexplained. From that table come the V and J calls and clone size; the DNA was used to work out D and trimming. Present in this sample are about 87,000 clones, 80% to 85% of which were seen just once. Under 7% of the sample is taken by the ten largest.

The clonotype originates from a human donor with glioblastoma. The sequenced sample was blood, obtained after dendritic cell vaccination. This sequence uses TRBV5-4 and TRBJ2-2, with 9 middle bases fitting TRBD2. The DNA sequence is as follows: TGTGCCAGCAGGGCGGGGGGGGCCGTCACCGGGGAGCTGTTTTTT. It translates to CASRAGGAVTGELFF.